This T cell receptor (beta chain) was sequenced in a study of cytomegalovirus exposure and HLA in healthy donors. Notes on the study in general: The classifier reportedly diagnosed cytomegalovirus status with high specificity and sensitivity. A later analysis appeared to link common viral pathogens to several of the most significant clusters. In a later analysis, TCR beta V- and J-gene trimming was associated with a missense DCLRE1C variant.

This CDR3 contains 13 residues. V shed 4 bases and J shed 8 bases, with 15 bases lying between them. The V gene's germline CDR1 is SGHDT and CDR2 YYEEEE. The PCR had 60 Vbeta and 13 Jbeta primers. TCRdb keeps only in-frame clones here, not all; method: immunoSEQ multiplex PCR. The table includes about 140,000 clones, approximately 80% detected once. With respect to this clone: Its antigen is unidentified.

The chain employs TRBV5-6 and TRBJ1-1, with a weak D call TRBD1 (5 bases). The receptor comes from a man aged 25 to 45 in good health and CMV-seronegative. The specimen sequenced was PBMCs. The CDR3 is CASSPVGGAEAFF. CDR3 DNA: TGTGCCAGCAGCCCGGTCGGCGGGGCCGAAGCTTTCTTT. Together with reference TRBV5-6 and TRBJ1-1, the CDR3 gives the full variable domain: DAGVTQSPTHLIKTRGQQVTLRCSPKSGHDTVSWYQQALGQGPQFIFQYYEEEERQRGNFPDRFSGHQFPNYSSELNVNALLLGDSALYLCASSPVGGAEAFFGQGTRLTVV.